These T cell receptor beta chains were read from a single sample in a study of cytomegalovirus exposure and HLA in healthy donors. Libraries were prepared by immunoSEQ multiplex PCR; TCRdb keeps only in-frame clonotypes and omits some of them. The data contain about 120,000 clones, roughly 82% of them singletons. The sample was PBMCs. These receptors were obtained from a young man in good health and CMV-seronegative. Both conserved end residues are part of each CDR3. The D gene is left open where the match is weak. The listing skips clone size in some rows; elsewhere it reads once, few, many or a size class.

v_gene: TRBV29-1; abundance: -; d_gene: -; j_gene: TRBJ2-3; CDR3aa: CSVEGRADTQYF; CDR3nt: TGCAGCGTTGAAGGGAGGGCGGATACGCAGTATTTT
v_gene: TRBV27; abundance: -; d_gene: TRBD1; j_gene: TRBJ1-1; CDR3aa: CASRVGQVNTEAFF; CDR3nt: TGTGCCAGCAGAGTGGGACAGGTGAACACTGAAGCTTTCTTT
v_gene: TRBV9; abundance: -; d_gene: -; j_gene: TRBJ1-6; CDR3aa: CASSIRPGLPPLHF; CDR3nt: TGTGCCAGCAGCATCAGACCGGGACTTCCGCCCCTCCACTTT
v_gene: TRBV4-1; abundance: -; d_gene: -; j_gene: TRBJ1-6; CDR3aa: CASSLSGVSSPLHF; CDR3nt: TGCGCCAGCAGTCTGTCAGGGGTTAGTTCACCCCTCCACTTT
v_gene: TRBV11-2; abundance: -; d_gene: -; j_gene: TRBJ2-1; CDR3aa: CASSLDNPPGIEQFF; CDR3nt: TGTGCCAGCAGCTTAGATAACCCTCCGGGGATTGAGCAGTTCTTC
v_gene: TRBV30; abundance: -; d_gene: -; j_gene: TRBJ1-1; CDR3aa: CAWSGPNWAQQGAFF; CDR3nt: TGTGCCTGGAGTGGCCCGAACTGGGCCCAACAGGGAGCTTTCTTT
v_gene: TRBV5-1; abundance: -; d_gene: TRBD1; j_gene: TRBJ1-1; CDR3aa: CASSRGTVNTEAFF; CDR3nt: TGCGCCAGCAGCCGTGGGACAGTGAACACTGAAGCTTTCTTT
v_gene: TRBV13; abundance: -; d_gene: TRBD1; j_gene: TRBJ1-2; CDR3aa: CASSPQGAPFLGYTF; CDR3nt: TGTGCCAGCAGCCCACAGGGGGCCCCATTTCTGGGCTACACCTTC
v_gene: TRBV7-9; abundance: -; d_gene: TRBD1; j_gene: TRBJ1-5; CDR3aa: CASSLGQGVGNQPQHF; CDR3nt: TGTGCCAGCAGCTTAGGACAGGGGGTAGGTAATCAGCCCCAGCATTTT
v_gene: TRBV19; abundance: -; d_gene: TRBD2; j_gene: TRBJ2-3; CDR3aa: CASRTSGTDTQYF; CDR3nt: TGTGCCAGTCGGACTAGCGGCACAGATACGCAGTATTTT
v_gene: TRBV5-6; abundance: once; d_gene: TRBD2; j_gene: TRBJ2-2; CDR3aa: CASSLAPSGRGRELFF; CDR3nt: TGTGCCAGCAGCTTGGCCCCTAGCGGGAGGGGTCGGGAGCTGTTTTTT
v_gene: TRBV5-5; abundance: -; d_gene: -; j_gene: TRBJ1-4; CDR3aa: CASISDEKLFF; CDR3nt: TGTGCCAGCATCTCGGATGAAAAACTGTTTTTT
v_gene: TRBV14; abundance: -; d_gene: TRBD2; j_gene: TRBJ2-7; CDR3aa: CASSQRLAGGREQYF; CDR3nt: TGTGCCAGCAGCCAAAGACTAGCGGGAGGACGCGAGCAGTACTTC
v_gene: TRBV6-6; abundance: -; d_gene: TRBD1; j_gene: TRBJ1-4; CDR3aa: CASSYSTGGANEKLFF; CDR3nt: TGTGCCAGCAGTTACTCAACAGGGGGCGCCAATGAAAAACTGTTTTTT
v_gene: TRBV9; abundance: -; d_gene: -; j_gene: TRBJ2-5; CDR3aa: CASSLGQSQETQYF; CDR3nt: TGTGCCAGCAGCCTAGGACAGAGCCAAGAGACCCAGTACTTC
v_gene: TRBV7-6; abundance: -; d_gene: TRBD2; j_gene: TRBJ2-1; CDR3aa: CASSLEGLAGGGNEQFF; CDR3nt: TGTGCCAGCAGCTTAGAGGGACTAGCGGGAGGAGGCAATGAGCAGTTCTTC